The 13 T cell receptor beta chains below were found in one sample sequenced in a study of T cell clusters in autoimmune cytopenias. Multiplex touch-down PCR amplified TRB using TRB-A and TRB-B pools in one tube. TCRdb reprocessed the multiplex PCR reads; each CDR3 protein has one entry and no DNA is given. The sample table includes 9,000 to 15,000 distinct CDR3 sequences. TRB was amplified from approximately 250 ng of peripheral blood genomic DNA per sample. These data are also associated with another study on T cell repertoires in aging, cancer and after chemotherapy.

The material sequenced was peripheral blood. These receptor sequences come from a human donor in good health.

The chain joins TRBV13 to TRBJ1-2; TCRdb reports TRBD1, a call that lacks DNA to check it against. The CDR3 is made up of 12 amino acids. Germline V gene sequence: CDR1 PRHDT, CDR2 FYEKMQ (reference sequence). The CDR3 region is CASSSGAFGYTF.

This rearrangement joins TRBV6-5 to TRBJ1-1; TCRdb's D gene call, TRBD1, goes unchecked for lack of DNA. Germline-derived CDR1 and CDR2 are MNHEY and SVGAGI. The CDR3 consists of 13 residues. The CDR3 spells CASSRQRNTEAFF.

This chain links TRBV5-4 with TRBJ2-3. CDR3 size: 12 residues. Germline V gives CDR1 SGHNT, CDR2 YYREEE (reference sequence). CDR3 residues: CASSFWTDTQYF.

The chain uses TRBV5-6 and TRBJ2-7; TCRdb designates TRBD1, a call that cannot be tested without DNA. The CDR3 totals 16 residues. Per the germline V gene, CDR1 is SGHDT and CDR2 is YYEEEE. Here the CDR3 reads CASSLPGQTSSYEQYF.

The chain is built from TRBV19 and TRBJ1-2; the TRBD1 assignment by TCRdb is unverifiable without DNA. This CDR3 has 15 amino acids. From germline, CDR1 is LNHDA and CDR2 SQIVND (reference sequence). CDR3 region: CASSIASGDSYGYTF.

V gene TRBV19 combines with J gene TRBJ1-5. The CDR3 has 15 residues. CDR1 LNHDA and CDR2 SQIVND come from the germline V gene (reference sequence). The CDR3 protein is CASQKGRQGGQPQHF.

V and J are TRBV6-5 and TRBJ2-3; TCRdb's D call of TRBD2 is untestable without DNA. CDR3 length: 14 amino acids. Germline V gives CDR1 MNHEY, CDR2 SVGAGI. CDR3 protein: CASGGLESSNTQYF.

The J gene is TRBJ2-7, the V gene TRBV19. The CDR3 length is 13 residues. Germline V gene lookup returns CDR1 LNHDA and CDR2 SQIVND (reference sequence). CDR3 amino acids: CASSIVEFREQYF.

The rearrangement links TRBV12-3 or TRBV12-4 to TRBJ2-6; TCRdb selects TRBD1, and the lack of DNA leaves this call unchecked. The CDR3 totals 16 residues. CDR3 sequence reads: CASSPWTGKGANVLTF.

According to its frequency, this clonotype is medium-sized. This chain links TRBV19 with TRBJ2-3; TCRdb selects TRBD2, and the lack of DNA leaves this call unchecked. From germline, CDR1 is LNHDA and CDR2 SQIVND (reference sequence). This CDR3 has 17 amino acids. The chain's CDR3 is CASSGIRAGGRADTQYF.

The chain links TRBV19 to TRBJ1-3; TCRdb gives TRBD1 as the D gene, but with no DNA this cannot be confirmed. CDR1 and CDR2 from the germline V gene are LNHDA and SQIVND (reference sequence). The CDR3 consists of 16 residues. The CDR3: CASSRGQASSGNTIYF.

This chain links TRBV5-4 with TRBJ1-2; TCRdb names TRBD1, which stays unverified in the absence of DNA. This CDR3 is built from 16 residues. Germline V gene lookup returns CDR1 SGHNT and CDR2 YYREEE (reference sequence). The CDR3 spells CASRGGTGGAPYGYTF.

This clonotype is deemed medium-sized by its frequency. The CDR3 here is CASSFSTSYEQYF. V is TRBV11-1 and J is TRBJ2-7. Germline assignment: CDR1 SGHAT and CDR2 FQDESV (reference sequence). CDR3 size: 13 residues.